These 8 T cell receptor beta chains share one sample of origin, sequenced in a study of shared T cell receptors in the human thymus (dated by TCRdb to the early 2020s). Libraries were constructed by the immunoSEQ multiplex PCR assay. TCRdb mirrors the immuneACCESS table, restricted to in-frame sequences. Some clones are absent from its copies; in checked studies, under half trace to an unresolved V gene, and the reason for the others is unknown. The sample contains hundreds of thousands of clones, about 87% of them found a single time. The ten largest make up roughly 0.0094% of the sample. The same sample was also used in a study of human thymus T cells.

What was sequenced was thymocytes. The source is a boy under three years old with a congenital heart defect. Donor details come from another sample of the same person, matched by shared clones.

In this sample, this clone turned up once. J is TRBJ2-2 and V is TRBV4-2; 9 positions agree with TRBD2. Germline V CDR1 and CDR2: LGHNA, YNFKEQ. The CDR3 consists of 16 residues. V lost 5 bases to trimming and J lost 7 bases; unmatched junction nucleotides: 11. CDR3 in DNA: TGTGCCAGCAGCTATCTGGCGGGAGGGCCGTTCGGGGAGCTGTTTTTT. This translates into CASSYLAGGPFGELFF.

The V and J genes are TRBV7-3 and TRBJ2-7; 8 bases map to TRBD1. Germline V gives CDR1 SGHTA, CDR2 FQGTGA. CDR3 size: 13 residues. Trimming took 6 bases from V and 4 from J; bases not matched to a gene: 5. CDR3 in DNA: TGTGCCAGCAGTTCCGACAGGGGATACGAGCAGTACTTC. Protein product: CASSSDRGYEQYF. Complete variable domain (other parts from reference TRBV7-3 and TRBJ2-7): GAGVSQTPSNKVTEKGKYVELRCDPISGHTALYWYRQSLGQGPEFLIYFQGTGAADDSGLPNDRFFAVRPEGSVSTLKIQRTERGDSAVYLCASSSDRGYEQYFGPGTRLTVT.

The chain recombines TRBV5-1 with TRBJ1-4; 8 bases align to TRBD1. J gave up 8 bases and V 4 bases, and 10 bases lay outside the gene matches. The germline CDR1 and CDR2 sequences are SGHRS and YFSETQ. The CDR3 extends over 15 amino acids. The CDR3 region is CASSQHSGGREKLFF. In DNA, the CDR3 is TGCGCCAGCAGCCAACACTCAGGGGGCAGGGAAAAACTGTTTTTT.

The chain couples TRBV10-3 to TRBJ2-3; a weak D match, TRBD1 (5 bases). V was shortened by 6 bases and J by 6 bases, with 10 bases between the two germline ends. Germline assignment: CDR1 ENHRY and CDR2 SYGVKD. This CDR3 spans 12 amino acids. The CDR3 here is CAISASGDTQYF. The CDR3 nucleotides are TGTGCCATCAGCGCCTCAGGGGATACGCAGTATTTT.

The CDR3 sequence: CASSMGEGTEAFF. The CDR3 coding sequence is TGTGCCAGTAGTATGGGGGAGGGGACTGAAGCTTTCTTT. The V and J genes are TRBV19 and TRBJ1-1; the D gene is possibly TRBD1 (5 bases). Germline lookup yields CDR1 LNHDA and CDR2 SQIVND (reference sequence). This CDR3 region has 13 residues. With 3 bases removed from V and 5 bases from J, the gap between germline ends came to 10 bases.

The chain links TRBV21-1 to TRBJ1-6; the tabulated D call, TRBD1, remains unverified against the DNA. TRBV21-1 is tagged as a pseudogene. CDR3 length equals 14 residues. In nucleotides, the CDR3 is TGTGCCAGCAGCAACTTGGGGACAGGGGGCTCCCTCCACTTT. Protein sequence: CASSNLGTGGSLHF.

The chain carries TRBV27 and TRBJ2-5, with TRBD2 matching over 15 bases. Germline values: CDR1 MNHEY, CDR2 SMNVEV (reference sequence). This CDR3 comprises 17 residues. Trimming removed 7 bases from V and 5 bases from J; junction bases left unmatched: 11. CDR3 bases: TGTGCCAGCACCTCTAGCAGGACTAGCGGGAGGGGGGAGACCCAGTACTTC. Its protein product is CASTSSRTSGRGETQYF.

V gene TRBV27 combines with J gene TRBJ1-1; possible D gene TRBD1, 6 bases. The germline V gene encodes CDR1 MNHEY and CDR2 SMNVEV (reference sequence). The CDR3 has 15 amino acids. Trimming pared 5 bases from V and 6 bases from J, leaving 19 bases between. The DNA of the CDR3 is TGTGCCAGCAGTCCCGGAGCGCCGGACAGAGCTGAAGCTTTCTTT. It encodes CASSPGAPDRAEAFF.